A single sample gave rise to the 21 T cell receptor beta chains below, sequenced in a study of blood T cell repertoires in COVID-19. Profiled with immunoSEQ multiplex PCR; TCRdb holds only in-frame clones, not every one. This table has around 200,000 clones, over 75% appearing once. What was sequenced was peripheral blood. These receptors all stem from a human donor with active or convalescent COVID-19. The donor label of this sample is uncertain.

The chain recombines TRBV30 with TRBJ2-5, with D unclear. V shed 2 bases and J shed 5 bases, with 3 bases lying between them. Germline V CDR1 and CDR2: GTSNPN, SVGIG (reference sequence). This CDR3 region has 10 residues. CDR3 protein: CAWSYETQYF. CDR3 coding DNA: TGTGCCTGGAGTTATGAGACCCAGTACTTC.

Only one count was recorded for this clone. The chain recombines TRBV5-4 with TRBJ1-4; D may be TRBD1 (6 bases). From germline, CDR1 is SGHNT and CDR2 YYREEE (reference sequence). V lost 7 bases and J lost 8, with 15 bases in between. This CDR3 has 13 residues. The CDR3 nucleotides read TGTGCCAGCCAAATACAGGGTGGGGAAAAACTGTTTTTT. Amino acids: CASQIQGGEKLFF.

The rearrangement joins TRBV7-9 to TRBJ2-2, with 12 nucleotides matching TRBD2. Per the germline V gene, CDR1 is SEHNR and CDR2 is FQNEAQ (reference sequence). The junction had 14 bases not matched to a gene; V was cut back by 11 bases and J by 1 base. The CDR3 totals 18 residues. CDR3: CAGARASGGAVNTGELFF. CDR3 nucleotide sequence: TGTGCCGGAGCCCGGGCTAGCGGGGGGGCCGTGAACACCGGGGAGCTGTTTTTT.

This chain uses TRBV5-1 with TRBJ2-3, with 10 bases fitting TRBD2. The CDR3 sequence is 16 residues long. Per the germline V gene, CDR1 is SGHRS and CDR2 is YFSETQ. Trimming cost V 0 bases and J 4 bases; bases outside gene matches: 5. Here the CDR3 DNA reads TGCGCCAGCAGCTTGGGGGGGACTAGCGTTTCAGATACGCAGTATTTT. Encoded protein: CASSLGGTSVSDTQYF. Variable domain in full (rest from reference TRBV5-1 and TRBJ2-3): KAGVTQTPRYLIKTRGQQVTLSCSPISGHRSVSWYQQTPGQGLQFLFEYFSETQRNKGNFPGRFSGRQFSNSRSEMNVSTLELGDSALYLCASSLGGTSVSDTQYFGPGTRLTVL.

As to this clone: With a far larger clone one base away, a read error is the likely cause. The V call is TRBV5-4, the J call TRBJ2-1; tentative D call: TRBD2 (6 bases). The CDR3 consists of 12 residues. V was shortened by 0 bases and J by 8 bases, with 6 bases between the two germline ends. CDR1 and CDR2 from the germline V gene are SGHNT and YYREEE (reference sequence). CDR3 coding DNA: TGTGCCAGCAGCTTGGCTAGCGATGAGCAGTTCTTC. It translates to CASSLASDEQFF.

V and J are TRBV29-1 and TRBJ2-7; D unresolved. The CDR3 totals 11 residues. The V gene's germline CDR1 is SQVTM and CDR2 ANQGSEA. Deletions cut 7 bases from V and 3 bases from J, with 10 bases between. CDR3: CSGSGYYEQYF. For the CDR3, the DNA is TGCAGCGGGTCGGGTTACTACGAGCAGTACTTC.

The rearrangement joins TRBV28 to TRBJ1-3, with D hard to call. The germline gives CDR1 MDHEN, CDR2 SYDVKM. This CDR3 has 16 amino acids. The V end was cut by 6 bases, the J end by 0 bases, with 15 bases between. The CDR3 DNA follows: TGTGCCAGCAGGCCGTCCCCCGGAGCCTCTGGAAACACCATATATTTT. It codes for CASRPSPGASGNTIYF.

The chain employs TRBV7-3 and TRBJ2-3; D is ambiguous. The CDR3 length is 13 residues. Trimming left V 2 bases short and J 2 bases short, with 5 bases between. CDR1 and CDR2 from the germline V gene are SGHTA and FQGTGA. CDR3 DNA: TGTGCCAGCAGCTTACAGAACACAGATACGCAGTATTTT. Residues: CASSLQNTDTQYF.

V is TRBV24-1 and J is TRBJ2-5; 7 bases match TRBD2. The germline CDR1 and CDR2 sequences are KGHDR and SFDVKD. V trimming: 2 bases; J trimming: 3 bases; junction bases outside the gene matches: 8. The CDR3 has 16 residues. CDR3 in amino acids: CATSDSPGLPEETQYF. CDR3 nucleotides: TGTGCCACCAGTGATTCTCCGGGACTACCTGAAGAGACCCAGTACTTC.

The chain joins TRBV28 to TRBJ2-7; 12 nucleotides align to TRBD2. The CDR3 covers 14 residues. Germline CDR1 MDHEN, CDR2 SYDVKM. After removal of 5 bases from V and 6 bases from J, the junction contained 5 bases not matched to a gene. The CDR3 is CASSTSGRLPEQYF. The CDR3, as DNA: TGTGCCAGCAGTACTAGCGGGAGGCTCCCCGAGCAGTACTTC.

This rearrangement joins TRBV10-1 to TRBJ2-2, with 7 positions matching TRBD1. Germline-derived CDR1 and CDR2 are WNHNN and SYGVQD (reference sequence). There are 13 residues in the CDR3. Trimming at V came to 6 bases and at J to 5 bases, leaving 3 bases not matched to a gene. The CDR3 bases are TGCGCCAGCAGACGGGACAGTACCGGGGAGCTGTTTTTT. Its translation: CASRRDSTGELFF.

This chain connects TRBV15 to TRBJ2-2; possibly TRBD1 for D (5 bases). V was pared by 8 bases and J by 2 bases, with 9 bases between. Germline-derived CDR1 and CDR2 are LNHNV and YYDKDF (reference sequence). The CDR3 runs 13 residues. The CDR3 here is CATGQKNTGELFF. In DNA, the CDR3 is TGTGCCACCGGACAAAAAAACACCGGGGAGCTGTTTTTT.

V and J are TRBV4-3 and TRBJ2-1, with 9 bases that match TRBD1. Germline trimming cut 3 bases from V and 5 bases from J; bases unmatched to any gene: 5. The CDR3 runs to 15 residues. Germline V gene sequence: CDR1 LGHNA, CDR2 YSLEER. CDR3 region: CASSQYRGLNNEQFF. CDR3 coding DNA: TGCGCCAGCAGCCAGTACAGGGGGCTTAACAATGAGCAGTTCTTC.

On this clone itself: Because the CDR3's place on the DNA is in doubt, the DNA is left out and the CDR3 is given as listed by TCRdb. The chain combines TRBV9 with TRBJ1-1; the table's D call, TRBD1, has no DNA check behind it. The germline CDR1 and CDR2 sequences are SGDLS and YYNGEE. The CDR3 totals 13 residues, both ends included. CDR3 region: CASSVGTGARPFF.

The chain joins TRBV2 to TRBJ2-7, with D uncertain. Germline lookup yields CDR1 SNHLY and CDR2 FYNNEI. The CDR3 contains 15 residues. The ends were cut back, 7 bases at V and 6 bases at J, with 22 bases in the middle. CDR3 DNA sequence: TGTGCCAGCAACAACGCCGGGTACCTTATCCCCGAGCAGTACTTC. This codes for CASNNAGYLIPEQYF.

The rearrangement joins TRBV10-3 to TRBJ2-3; 8 nucleotides line up with TRBD2. This CDR3 has 15 residues. V trimming: 3 bases; J trimming: 3 bases; junction bases outside the gene matches: 5. CDR1 ENHRY and CDR2 SYGVKD come from the germline V gene. This CDR3 reads CAISDGGGPTDTQYF. The CDR3, as DNA: TGTGCCATCAGTGACGGGGGGGGGCCAACAGATACGCAGTATTTT.

This chain joins TRBV27 and TRBJ1-5, with 7 bases identical to TRBD1. Germline CDR1 reads MNHEY; CDR2 reads SMNVEV (reference sequence). This CDR3 has 14 amino acids. J was trimmed by 5 bases and V by 6 bases; bases with no gene match: 7. As DNA, the CDR3 is TGTGCCAGCAGGATGACAGGGTGGGATCAGCCCCAGCATTTT. Its translation: CASRMTGWDQPQHF.

This chain links TRBV7-2 with TRBJ2-3, with D maybe TRBD2 (5 bases). Trimming removed 2 bases from V and 2 bases from J, with 14 bases in between. The length of the CDR3 is 16 residues. In germline, CDR1 is SGHTA, CDR2 FQGNSA. CDR3 region: CASSLQDSTTTDTQYF. The CDR3 DNA follows: TGTGCCAGCAGCTTACAGGACTCCACGACCACAGATACGCAGTATTTT.

The J gene is TRBJ2-3, the V gene TRBV2; maybe TRBD2 (6 bases). Germline-derived CDR1 and CDR2 are SNHLY and FYNNEI. CDR3 size: 17 residues. Trimming left V 5 bases short and J 6 bases short, with 24 bases between. In DNA, the CDR3 is TGTGCCAGCAGTCCCTGGGGGGAGCGCCAGGATAGGGATACGCAGTATTTT. Amino acids: CASSPWGERQDRDTQYF.

The chain uses TRBV6-6 and TRBJ2-7; 7 nucleotides align to TRBD2. Germline V gives CDR1 MNHNY, CDR2 SVGAGI (reference sequence). The CDR3 is 13 amino acids. The V segment lost 2 bases and the J segment 3 bases; nucleotides outside the gene matches: 1. The CDR3 loop reads CASSYGLVYEQYF. The CDR3 DNA sequence: TGTGCCAGCAGTTACGGACTAGTCTACGAGCAGTACTTC.

This clone was detected a few times. The chain joins TRBV11-3 to TRBJ2-1, with D possibly matching TRBD1 (6 bases). The CDR3 extends over 14 amino acids. Per the germline V gene, CDR1 is SGHNT and CDR2 is YENEEA. Trimming removed 5 bases at V and 2 bases at J, with 10 bases between. CDR3 nucleotides: TGTGCCAGCAGCCTGGACAGCGCCTACAATGAGCAGTTCTTC. Translated: CASSLDSAYNEQFF.